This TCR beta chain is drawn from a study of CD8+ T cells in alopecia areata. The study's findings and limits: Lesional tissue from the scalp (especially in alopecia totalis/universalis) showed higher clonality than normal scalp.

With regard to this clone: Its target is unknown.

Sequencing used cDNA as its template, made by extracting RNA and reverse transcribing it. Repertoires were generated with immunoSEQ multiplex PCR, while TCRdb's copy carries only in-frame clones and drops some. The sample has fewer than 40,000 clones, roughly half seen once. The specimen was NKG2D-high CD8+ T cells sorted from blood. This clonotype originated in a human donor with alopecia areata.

The CDR3 loop is CASSLSSGGSLSETQYF. The CDR3 region has the DNA TGTGCCAGCAGCTTAAGTAGCGGGGGATCCTTAAGTGAGACCCAGTACTTC. V is TRBV13 and J is TRBJ2-5; 9 bases are shared with TRBD2. V trimming: 2 bases; J trimming: 5 bases; junction bases outside the gene matches: 12. Germline lookup yields CDR1 PRHDT and CDR2 FYEKMQ (reference sequence). The CDR3 runs 17 residues.